A single sample gave rise to the 7 T cell receptor beta chains below, sequenced in a study of blood T cell repertoires in COVID-19. Sequencing used immunoSEQ multiplex PCR; TCRdb keeps in-frame clones, though not all of them. There are about 490,000 clones in the sample; 70% to 90% occur only once, and 3% to 3.5% lies in the top ten. Sequencing was performed on peripheral blood. All receptors derive from a human donor in a cohort sampled during active COVID-19.

The chain employs TRBV19 and TRBJ2-3; TRBD1 is a possible D gene (5 bases). The CDR3 is 15 amino acids. CDR1 is LNHDA, CDR2 SQIVND, per germline (reference sequence). Trimming cost V 4 bases and J 3 bases, with 14 bases left between them. CDR3 protein: CASSRMGQVTDTQYF. CDR3 coding DNA: TGTGCCAGTAGTAGAATGGGGCAGGTGACAGATACGCAGTATTTT.

The chain employs TRBV3-1 (or the pseudogene TRBV3-2) and TRBJ2-2; 7 bases agree with TRBD1. V lost 1 base to trimming and J lost 0 bases; unmatched junction nucleotides: 14. CDR1 is LGHDT, CDR2 YNNKEL, per germline (reference sequence). CDR3 length equals 20 residues. The CDR3 protein is CASSQVWAGGTFANTGELFF. For the CDR3, the DNA is TGTGCCAGCAGCCAAGTGTGGGCAGGGGGAACGTTCGCGAACACCGGGGAGCTGTTTTTT.

The chain couples TRBV9 to TRBJ2-1; D unclear. The V gene's germline CDR1 is SGDLS and CDR2 YYNGEE. The CDR3 consists of 11 residues. V lost 3 bases and J 8 bases, leaving 6 bases between the germline ends. The chain's CDR3 is CASSGSDEQFF. The CDR3 DNA reads as TGTGCCAGCAGCGGGTCGGATGAGCAGTTCTTC.

The CDR3 here is CASSPLYSTYEQYF. The CDR3 bases are TGTGCCAGCTCACCACTCTACAGTACCTACGAGCAGTACTTC. This chain links TRBV18 with TRBJ2-7; D is unresolved. Germline V CDR1 and CDR2: KGHSH, LQKENI. Deletions cut 1 base from V and 2 bases from J, with 9 bases between. The CDR3 length is 14 residues.

The chain carries TRBV2 and TRBJ2-4, with D possibly matching TRBD2 (5 bases). This CDR3 spans 14 amino acids. Between the trimmed V and J ends, which lost 6 bases and 0 bases, there was a span of 9 bases. Germline-derived CDR1 and CDR2 are SNHLY and FYNNEI. CDR3 sequence reads: CASSYRGAKNIQYF. The CDR3 DNA is TGTGCCAGCAGCTACCGGGGAGCCAAAAACATTCAGTACTTC.

The gene calls are TRBV6-5 and TRBJ1-1; D gene uncertain. In germline, CDR1 is MNHEY, CDR2 SVGAGI. Trimming cost V 6 bases and J 2 bases, with 10 bases left between them. The CDR3 has 13 amino acids. For the CDR3, the DNA is TGTGCCAGCAGGCGACTGAGAAACACTGAAGCTTTCTTT. This codes for CASRRLRNTEAFF.

The chain couples TRBV18 to TRBJ2-5; possible D gene TRBD1, 6 bases. The V gene lost 6 bases and the J gene lost 3 bases, with 14 bases spanning the gap. The CDR3 consists of 14 residues. Germline-derived CDR1 and CDR2 are KGHSH and LQKENI. As DNA, the CDR3 is TGTGCCAGCTCGCACTACAAGGGGGAAGAGACCCAGTACTTC. Residues: CASSHYKGEETQYF. Looking up the rest from reference TRBV18 and TRBJ2-5 gives the full variable domain: NAGVMQNPRHLVRRRGQEARLRCSPMKGHSHVYWYRQLPEEGLKFMVYLQKENIIDESGMPKERFSAEFPKEGPSILRIQQVVRGDSAAYFCASSHYKGEETQYFGPGTRLLVL.